Below are 25 T cell receptor beta chains sequenced from a single sample in a study of shared clonotypes between healthy human individuals. Generated by immunoSEQ multiplex PCR, the TCRdb table keeps only in-frame clones and is missing some. This table holds about 590,000 clones, about 95% found once. Positive CCR7 selection of CD45RO-negative cells yielded the naive CD8 cells, and terminally differentiated effector memory CD45RA+ cells were excluded. The sequenced material came from naive CD8+ T cells sorted from blood. The origin of the receptors is a woman between 25 and 40 years old in good health.

The V and J genes are TRBV28 and TRBJ2-7; possible D gene TRBD2, 5 bases. The V end lost 6 bases, the J end lost 3 bases, and 15 bases lay between the germline ends. The germline V gene encodes CDR1 MDHEN and CDR2 SYDVKM. The CDR3 consists of 14 residues. CDR3 nucleotide sequence: TGTGCCAGCAGGGCAGGCGGGTCAGGCTACGAGCAGTACTTC. It yields the protein CASRAGGSGYEQYF.

V usage is TRBV6-1 and J usage is TRBJ2-1; possibly TRBD2 for D (5 bases). CDR3 length equals 17 residues. Per germline, CDR1 MNHNS and CDR2 SASEGT. Trimming shortened V by 0 bases and J by 9 bases, and 21 bases separated the two germline ends. CDR3 residues: CASSEAVPEGMLAEQFF. Here the CDR3 DNA reads TGTGCCAGCAGTGAAGCAGTTCCCGAGGGTATGTTGGCTGAGCAGTTCTTC.

J is TRBJ2-7 and V is TRBV7-6; TRBD1 agrees at 9 bases. CDR3 length: 14 amino acids. V dropped 7 bases and J dropped 4; count of bases not matched to a gene: 8. The germline CDR1 and CDR2 sequences are SGHVS and FNYEAQ. CDR3 amino acids: CASKYGTGPYEQYF. CDR3 DNA: TGTGCCAGCAAATACGGGACAGGGCCTTACGAGCAGTACTTC.

V and J are TRBV28 and TRBJ1-1; the D gene is possibly TRBD1 (6 bases). With 7 bases removed from V and 0 bases from J, the gap between germline ends came to 15 bases. The length of the CDR3 is 15 residues. Germline CDR1 is MDHEN and CDR2 is SYDVKM. Written as DNA, the CDR3 is TGTGCCAGCAAGGTGAGGGGGGGACTGAACACTGAAGCTTTCTTT. Amino acids: CASKVRGGLNTEAFF.

This chain joins TRBV5-6 and TRBJ2-7; D possibly corresponds to TRBD2 (6 bases). The CDR3 is made up of 14 amino acids. Trimming took off 2 bases at V and 5 bases at J, with 14 bases between the two ends. The germline V gene encodes CDR1 SGHDT and CDR2 YYEEEE. The CDR3 DNA sequence: TGTGCCAGCAGCTTTAATCTGCGGGACGACGAGCAGTACTTC. This translates into CASSFNLRDDEQYF. Filled out from reference TRBV5-6 and TRBJ2-7, the complete variable domain reads DAGVTQSPTHLIKTRGQQVTLRCSPKSGHDTVSWYQQALGQGPQFIFQYYEEEERQRGNFPDRFSGHQFPNYSSELNVNALLLGDSALYLCASSFNLRDDEQYFGPGTRLTVT.

The J gene is TRBJ2-1, the V gene TRBV9, with 7 bases matching TRBD2. CDR3 length equals 12 residues. V gave up 3 bases and J gave up 10 bases; unmatched junction bases: 4. Per germline, CDR1 SGDLS and CDR2 YYNGEE. This chain's CDR3 is CASSEGLREQFF. In DNA, the CDR3 is TGTGCCAGCAGCGAGGGACTAAGGGAGCAGTTCTTC.

The chain recombines TRBV19 with TRBJ1-1, with D possibly being TRBD1 (6 bases). Trimming stripped 6 bases from V and 4 bases from J, with 12 bases between. Germline CDR1 LNHDA, CDR2 SQIVND (reference sequence). CDR3 length: 13 amino acids. In nucleotides, the CDR3 is TGTGCCAGTAGCTTAGGAGGGGGCACTGAAGCTTTCTTT. Encoded protein: CASSLGGGTEAFF.

The table lists this clone with a count of one. Mismatch with germline at one junction end may stem from a read error. The chain has TRBV18 and TRBJ1-3; 9 bases align to TRBD1. Germline V CDR1 and CDR2: KGHSH, LQKENI. The CDR3 is 13 residues long. The CDR3 protein is CASSPGTGKVKDF. The DNA for the CDR3 is TGTGCCAGCTCACCTGGGACAGGGAAGGTCAAGGATTTT.

The chain carries TRBV19 and TRBJ2-7; 9 nucleotides agree with TRBD1. The germline gives CDR1 LNHDA, CDR2 SQIVND (reference sequence). Trimming took 6 bases from V and 5 from J; bases not matched to a gene: 17. The CDR3 spans 17 residues. The CDR3 sequence: CASSHYNRGTGTHEQYF. The CDR3 region has the DNA TGTGCCAGTAGCCACTATAACCGCGGGACAGGGACCCACGAGCAGTACTTC.

This rearrangement joins TRBV4-1 to TRBJ2-7; D may be TRBD1 (5 bases). The V gene lost 0 bases and the J gene lost 4 bases, with 19 bases spanning the gap. Germline assignment: CDR1 MGHRA and CDR2 YSYEKL. The CDR3 loop spans 17 amino acids. This CDR3 is CASSQETPQGLLYEQYF. CDR3 in DNA: TGCGCCAGCAGCCAAGAAACCCCCCAGGGCCTATTGTACGAGCAGTACTTC.

The DNA for the CDR3 is TGTGCCAGCAGCGGGACAGGGGAACTAGCTTTCTTT. Translation: CASSGTGELAFF. This chain joins TRBV7-9 and TRBJ1-1; 10 bases fit TRBD1. V shed 5 bases, J shed 10 bases, and the junction held 4 bases outside the gene matches. Germline V gene sequence: CDR1 SEHNR, CDR2 FQNEAQ (reference sequence). This CDR3 region has 12 residues. Combining the CDR3 with reference TRBV7-9 and TRBJ1-1 gives the whole variable domain DTGVSQNPRHKITKRGQNVTFRCDPISEHNRLYWYRQTLGQGPEFLTYFQNEAQLEKSRLLSDRFSAERPKGSFSTLEIQRTEQGDSAMYLCASSGTGELAFFGQGTRLTVV.

The chain couples TRBV2 to TRBJ2-1; D is ambiguous. Looked up from germline, CDR1 is SNHLY and CDR2 is FYNNEI. This CDR3 region has 16 residues. V gave up 1 base and J gave up 3 bases, with 13 bases separating them. CDR3 sequence: CASSEVAFPDYNEQFF. In DNA, the CDR3 is TGTGCCAGCAGTGAAGTAGCCTTTCCTGACTACAATGAGCAGTTCTTC. Full variable domain (remainder filled in from reference TRBV2 and TRBJ2-1): EPEVTQTPSHQVTQMGQEVILRCVPISNHLYFYWYRQILGQKVEFLVSFYNNEISEKSEIFDDQFSVERPDGSNFTLKIRSTKLEDSAMYFCASSEVAFPDYNEQFFGPGTRLTVL.

The chain couples TRBV28 to TRBJ2-7; TRBD2 agrees at 11 bases. Unmatched junction bases numbered 4, after V lost 6 bases and J lost 3 bases. The CDR3 sequence is 14 residues long. Germline assignment: CDR1 MDHEN and CDR2 SYDVKM. The CDR3 loop reads CASRVAGGGYEQYF. DNA of the CDR3: TGTGCCAGCAGGGTAGCGGGAGGGGGCTACGAGCAGTACTTC.

In its sample, this clone was seen once. This chain connects TRBV11-2 to TRBJ2-1; TRBD2 matches 12 bases. With V trimmed by 5 bases and J by 8 bases, 7 bases remained unmatched. This CDR3 comprises 15 residues. Germline CDR1 reads SGHAT; CDR2 reads FQNNGV. CDR3 loop: CASSDGLAGRYEQFF. DNA of the CDR3: TGTGCCAGCAGCGACGGACTAGCGGGAAGGTATGAGCAGTTCTTC.

J is TRBJ2-1 and V is TRBV6-6; 11 bases agree with TRBD2. Germline V gene lookup returns CDR1 MNHNY and CDR2 SVGAGI (reference sequence). V shed 2 bases, J shed 4 bases, and the junction held 4 bases outside the gene matches. This CDR3 comprises 16 residues. The chain's CDR3 is CASSYSGTSGYNEQFF. CDR3 coding DNA: TGTGCCAGCAGTTACAGTGGGACTAGCGGTTACAATGAGCAGTTCTTC.

This clone was picked up one time. The V gene is TRBV6-4, the J gene TRBJ2-1; TRBD2 matches 7 bases. From germline, CDR1 is MRHNA and CDR2 SNTAGT. Trimming took 8 bases from V and 5 from J; bases not matched to a gene: 9. The CDR3 length is 14 residues. The CDR3 sequence is CASRPRLADNEQFF. DNA for the CDR3: TGTGCCAGCCGCCCGAGGCTAGCGGACAATGAGCAGTTCTTC.

The V and J genes are TRBV29-1 and TRBJ1-3; D call uncertain. V was cut by 2 bases and J by 7 bases, with 15 bases left in between. The CDR3 runs 14 residues. Germline CDR1 SQVTM, CDR2 ANQGSEA. Here the CDR3 reads CSVERVSRGNTIYF. The CDR3 coding sequence is TGCAGCGTTGAACGCGTTTCACGTGGGAACACCATATATTTT.

This clone was picked up one time. The V gene is TRBV13, the J gene TRBJ2-3; no clear D gene. There are 12 residues in the CDR3. CDR1 and CDR2 from the germline V gene are PRHDT and FYEKMQ (reference sequence). Trimming shortened V by 5 bases and J by 4 bases, and 7 bases separated the two germline ends. The CDR3: CASSQDPDTQYF. The CDR3 nucleotides are TGTGCCAGCAGCCAGGACCCAGATACGCAGTATTTT.

The CDR3 spells CASSLRQADDGYTF. CDR3 nucleotides: TGCGCCAGCAGCTTAAGACAGGCGGACGATGGCTACACCTTC. This chain links TRBV5-1 with TRBJ1-2; tentative D call: TRBD1 (6 bases). V lost 2 bases and J 6 bases, leaving 14 bases between the germline ends. The CDR3 length is 14 residues. CDR1 and CDR2 from the germline V gene are SGHRS and YFSETQ.

J is TRBJ2-7 and V is TRBV28, with a possible D match to TRBD1 (5 bases). With 6 bases removed from V and 2 bases from J, the gap between germline ends came to 17 bases. Germline CDR1 and CDR2: MDHEN and SYDVKM. There are 15 residues in the CDR3. The CDR3 coding sequence is TGTGCCAGCAGCACCAACCAGGGATCCGCCTACGAGCAGTACTTC. This encodes CASSTNQGSAYEQYF.

The rearrangement uses TRBV27 and TRBJ2-7; D uncertain. This CDR3 has 13 amino acids. CDR1 is MNHEY, CDR2 SMNVEV, per germline (reference sequence). Trimming took off 2 bases at V and 5 bases at J, with 10 bases between the two ends. For the CDR3, the DNA is TGTGCCAGCAGTTTAGTAGGGTTCCACGAGCAGTACTTC. It specifies CASSLVGFHEQYF.

The V and J genes are TRBV4-1 and TRBJ1-5; D remains ambiguous. The length of the CDR3 is 15 residues. Germline V gene lookup returns CDR1 MGHRA and CDR2 YSYEKL. Between the trimmed V and J ends, which lost 0 bases and 0 bases, there was a span of 6 bases. The CDR3 protein is CASSQDLDSNQPQHF. The CDR3 bases are TGCGCCAGCAGCCAAGATTTAGATAGCAATCAGCCCCAGCATTTT.

This chain connects TRBV14 to TRBJ1-2, with D hard to call. The CDR3 spans 14 residues. The germline CDR1 and CDR2 sequences are SGHDN and FVKESK. V was clipped by 1 base and J by 6 bases, with 12 bases between them. The CDR3 loop reads CASSQVGTSDGYTF. The CDR3 nucleotides read TGTGCCAGCAGCCAAGTTGGAACATCAGATGGCTACACCTTC.

CDR3 in DNA: TGTGCCAGCAGCTTAGAGTGGGGGCAGCCCCAGCATTTT. This codes for CASSLEWGQPQHF. The chain employs TRBV7-8 and TRBJ1-5, with a tentative D call TRBD1 (5 bases). CDR3 size: 13 residues. The V end lost 1 base, the J end lost 7 bases, and 8 bases lay between the germline ends. Germline CDR1 SGHVS, CDR2 FQNEAQ.

J is TRBJ2-3 and V is TRBV28, with D possibly TRBD2 on 6 matching bases. The germline V gene has CDR1 MDHEN and CDR2 SYDVKM. V lost 6 bases and J lost 0, with 22 bases in between. CDR3 length: 18 amino acids. This CDR3 reads CASSYNRDSWVSTDTQYF. In DNA, the CDR3 is TGTGCCAGCAGCTATAATCGGGACTCCTGGGTTAGCACAGATACGCAGTATTTT.